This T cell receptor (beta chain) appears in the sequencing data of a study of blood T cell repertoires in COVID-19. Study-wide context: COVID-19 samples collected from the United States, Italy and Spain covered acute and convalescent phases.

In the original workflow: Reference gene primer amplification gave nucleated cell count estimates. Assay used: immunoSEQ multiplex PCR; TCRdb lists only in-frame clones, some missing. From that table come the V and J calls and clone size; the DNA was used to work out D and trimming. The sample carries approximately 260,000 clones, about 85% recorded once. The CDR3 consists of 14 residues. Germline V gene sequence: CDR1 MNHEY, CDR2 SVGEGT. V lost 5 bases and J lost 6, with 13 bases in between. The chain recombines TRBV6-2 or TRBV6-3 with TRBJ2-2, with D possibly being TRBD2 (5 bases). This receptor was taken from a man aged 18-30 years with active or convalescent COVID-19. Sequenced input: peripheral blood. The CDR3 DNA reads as TGTGCCAGCAGTCTACAGACGAGGGCCGGGGAGCTGTTTTTT. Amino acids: CASSLQTRAGELFF.